The clone carrying this T cell receptor beta chain has a count of ten or more. The sample originates from a study of T cells in Graves' hyperthyroidism and ophthalmopathy. PBMCs were obtained from approximately 9.2 ml fresh peripheral blood. Using RNA transcripts as the source, TCR beta CDR3 regions were amplified. With the HTBI primer set, the TCR CDR3 went through a first round of RT-PCR. TCRdb redid the calling of the multiplex PCR reads with MiXCR, one entry per CDR3 protein. The top ten clones hold about 9% of a sample with over 700,000 distinct CDR3 sequences, over 35% of them seen once. The CDR3 runs 14 residues. Germline V CDR1 and CDR2: SQVTM, ANQGSEA. V was clipped by 6 bases and J by 2 bases, with 17 bases between them.

The receptor was isolated from a man between 18 and 29 years old with Graves' hyperthyroidism. The chain uses TRBV29-1 and TRBJ2-7, with D unclear. The source material was blood. The CDR3 nucleotides are TGCAGCGTCACTACTCCTTGGAAGGCCTACGAGCAGTACTTC. It codes for CSVTTPWKAYEQYF.